The 10 T cell receptor beta chains below come from one sample, sequenced in a study of OX40 agonist ivuxolimab in advanced cancers. TCRdb's table, derived via immunoSEQ multiplex PCR, lists solely in-frame clones and lacks some. The top ten clones hold around 2.2% of a sample with fewer than 80,000 clones, roughly 87% of them seen once. Sequenced here: CD4+ or CD8+ T cells sorted from blood, sampled in a trial of the OX40 agonist ivuxolimab. These receptors were taken from an adult with an advanced solid tumor such as melanoma, head and neck, liver or kidney cancer.

This rearrangement joins TRBV28 to TRBJ1-5; no clear D gene. This CDR3 comprises 15 residues. Germline lookup yields CDR1 MDHEN and CDR2 SYDVKM. V was pared by 2 bases and J by 1 base, with 9 bases between. The CDR3 DNA follows: TGTGCCAGCAGTTTAAGTACCGGGAGCAATCAGCCCCAGCATTTT. It specifies CASSLSTGSNQPQHF.

The V and J genes are TRBV7-8 and TRBJ2-7; possibly TRBD2 for D (7 bases). V was shortened by 1 base and J by 5 bases, with 15 bases between the two germline ends. CDR3 length: 15 amino acids. Germline loops: CDR1 SGHVS, CDR2 FQNEAQ. CDR3 loop: CASSLGGGRGDEQYF. DNA of the CDR3: TGTGCCAGCAGCTTAGGGGGGGGCAGGGGAGACGAGCAGTACTTC. The whole variable domain, remainder taken from reference TRBV7-8 and TRBJ2-7, is GAGVSQSPRYKVAKRGQDVALRCDPISGHVSLFWYQQALGQGPEFLTYFQNEAQLDKSGLPSDRFFAERPEGSVSTLKIQRTQQEDSAVYLCASSLGGGRGDEQYFGPGTRLTVT.

V is TRBV15 and J is TRBJ2-7, with no clear D. CDR3 size: 12 residues. V was shortened by 2 bases and J by 6 bases, with 8 bases between the two germline ends. Germline lookup yields CDR1 LNHNV and CDR2 YYDKDF (reference sequence). CDR3 region: CATSRSGREQYF. In DNA, the CDR3 is TGTGCCACCAGCAGATCCGGACGCGAGCAGTACTTC.

The chain links TRBV10-2 to TRBJ1-1; no firm D call. The CDR3 has 12 residues. Trimming removed 7 bases from V and 5 bases from J, with 11 bases in between. Germline CDR1 and CDR2: WSHSY and SAAADI. CDR3 region: CASNGPGTEAFF. CDR3 coding DNA: TGCGCCAGCAACGGCCCGGGGACTGAAGCTTTCTTT.

CDR3 sequence: CASNQGGLRTEAFF. CDR3 in DNA: TGTGCCAGCAATCAGGGGGGGTTACGCACTGAAGCTTTCTTT. The gene calls are TRBV28 and TRBJ1-1; 7 bases fit TRBD1. The CDR3 is 14 residues long. Germline V gene data show CDR1 as MDHEN and CDR2 as SYDVKM. After removal of 7 bases from V and 4 bases from J, the junction contained 9 bases not matched to a gene.

This rearrangement joins TRBV14 to TRBJ1-6; D possibly corresponds to TRBD1 (5 bases). This CDR3 is built from 15 residues. Trimming removed 4 bases from V and 4 bases from J, with 11 bases in between. Per the germline V gene, CDR1 is SGHDN and CDR2 is FVKESK. The chain's CDR3 is CASSRAGLYNSPLHF. The CDR3 DNA is TGTGCCAGCAGCCGCGCGGGGCTTTATAATTCACCCCTCCACTTT.

This clone occurred a few times. The rearrangement joins TRBV19 to TRBJ1-1, with 10 positions matching TRBD1. Germline values: CDR1 LNHDA, CDR2 SQIVND (reference sequence). The trim removed 3 bases at V and 5 bases at J, leaving 6 bases unmatched. The CDR3 spans 15 residues. CDR3 DNA sequence: TGTGCCAGTAGTATCCGAGGGACAGGGGTTACTGAAGCTTTCTTT. Its protein product is CASSIRGTGVTEAFF.

A few counts support this clone. The chain links TRBV14 to TRBJ1-1, with D unresolved. The CDR3 covers 18 residues. Germline assignment: CDR1 SGHDN and CDR2 FVKESK. V lost 0 bases and J lost 1, with 18 bases in between. The CDR3 DNA sequence: TGTGCCAGCAGCCAAGATGGCCGACCTTCAAGAGGGAACACTGAAGCTTTCTTT. This codes for CASSQDGRPSRGNTEAFF.

V and J are TRBV6-5 and TRBJ2-7; D possibly corresponds to TRBD1 (6 bases). V was cut by 0 bases and J by 6 bases, with 9 bases left in between. This CDR3 has 13 residues. Germline V lookup: CDR1 MNHEY, CDR2 SVGAGI. The CDR3 DNA follows: TGTGCCAGCAGTTACTCGACAGGCGGCGAGCAGTACTTC. Protein: CASSYSTGGEQYF.

The rearrangement links TRBV2 to TRBJ1-5, with 8 bases that match TRBD1. Germline V gives CDR1 SNHLY, CDR2 FYNNEI. V lost 6 bases, J lost 6 bases, and 7 bases stayed unmatched. CDR3 length equals 14 residues. DNA of the CDR3: TGTGCCAGCAGACTTACAGGGGGGAGTCAGCCCCAGCATTTT. Its translation: CASRLTGGSQPQHF.